The 17 T cell receptor beta chains listed next were all sequenced from one sample in a study of T cells in Graves' hyperthyroidism and ophthalmopathy (dated by TCRdb to the late 2010s). To prepare the library, multiplex PCR was applied. The sequencer listed for this sample is Illumina HiSeq 2000. The TCR beta CDR3 regions were amplified from the RNA transcripts. The first round of RT-PCR for the TCR CDR3 was performed with the HTBI primer set and the Qiagen OneStep RT-PCR kit. In-frame beta chains were kept once TCRdb had trimmed the public reads at Q25 with fastp and called clones with MiXCR. Under each unique CDR3 protein, matching rows form one entry showing the most common genes and DNA. The sample contains hundreds of thousands of distinct CDR3 sequences, around 15% of them found a single time. The ten largest account for 3.5% to 4% of the sample. The sequenced material came from blood. The receptor set was obtained from a woman in her twenties or thirties with Graves' hyperthyroidism.

The CDR3 reads CASSPSSYYNEKLFF. The CDR3 region has the DNA TGTGCCAGCAGCCCGAGCAGTTACTATAATGAAAAACTGTTTTTT. The J gene is TRBJ1-4, the V gene TRBV27; D uncertain. The ends were cut back, 6 bases at V and 4 bases at J, with 15 bases in the middle. CDR3 length equals 15 residues. Germline V gene sequence: CDR1 MNHEY, CDR2 SMNVEV (reference sequence).

The sample holds many counts of this clonotype. The chain joins TRBV30 to TRBJ2-1; either TRBD1 or TRBD2 may fit D (6 bases each). Trimming cost V 5 bases and J 0 bases, with 11 bases left between them. The CDR3 is made up of 14 amino acids. Germline CDR1 GTSNPN, CDR2 SVGIG (reference sequence). The CDR3 loop reads CAWARDTSYNEQFF. The CDR3 DNA sequence: TGTGCCTGGGCGCGGGACACCTCCTACAATGAGCAGTTCTTC.

The CDR3 DNA follows: TGCGCCAGCAGCTCCCAGGGTCAGTACCAAGAGACCCAGTACTTC. Residues: CASSSQGQYQETQYF. V usage is TRBV5-1 and J usage is TRBJ2-5; D is perhaps TRBD1 (5 bases). CDR3 length equals 15 residues. Per the germline V gene, CDR1 is SGHRS and CDR2 is YFSETQ. The V gene lost 3 bases and the J gene lost 0 bases, with 12 bases spanning the gap.

In the case of this clonotype: A much more abundant neighbour one base away suggests this may be a read error. V gene TRBV11-2 combines with J gene TRBJ2-7; 13 nucleotides line up with TRBD2. The CDR3 is 21 amino acids. CDR1 is SGHAT and CDR2 is FQNNGV in the germline V gene. Trimming removed 4 bases from V and 5 bases from J; junction bases left unmatched: 23. This CDR3 is CASSSPTWGLAGRDEEDEQYF. The CDR3, as DNA: TGTGCCAGCAGCTCACCTACTTGGGGACTAGCGGGGAGGGACGAAGAGGACGAGCAGTACTTC.

This clonotype was counted ten times or more. The chain joins TRBV12-3 or TRBV12-4 to TRBJ2-3; 8 positions agree with TRBD2. V lost 6 bases and J lost 1; bases outside the gene matches: 3. This CDR3 spans 14 amino acids. CDR3 sequence (DNA): TGTGCCAGCAGAATTAGCGGGGGCACAGATACGCAGTATTTT. Its translation: CASRISGGTDTQYF.

This clonotype was detected ten times or more. The chain joins TRBV12-5 to TRBJ1-1; D call uncertain. Trimming cost V 7 bases and J 0 bases, with 9 bases left between them. CDR3 length: 13 residues. From germline, CDR1 is LGHNT and CDR2 FRNRAP. In DNA form, the CDR3 reads TGTGCTAGTGTAGGTAGTATGAACACTGAAGCTTTCTTT. Translation gives CASVGSMNTEAFF.

At least ten counts were recorded for this clonotype. CDR3 nucleotide sequence: TGCAGCGTCGGACAGGGAGCTCTCTACGAGCAGTACTTC. Translation: CSVGQGALYEQYF. V and J are TRBV29-1 and TRBJ2-7; 8 bases match TRBD1. Looked up from germline, CDR1 is SQVTM and CDR2 is ANQGSEA. With 6 bases clipped from V and 3 bases from J, the junction kept 7 bases outside the gene matches. The CDR3 loop spans 13 amino acids.

This clonotype has only one observation. The chain links TRBV4-2 to TRBJ2-7; 8 bases match TRBD2. V shed 4 bases, J shed 0 bases, and the junction held 5 bases outside the gene matches. Germline V gene lookup returns CDR1 LGHNA and CDR2 YNFKEQ. There are 15 residues in the CDR3. Here the CDR3 DNA reads TGTGCCAGCAGCCTAAAGACTAGCGCCTCCTACGAGCAGTACTTC. Translation: CASSLKTSASYEQYF.

The rearrangement joins TRBV29-1 to TRBJ1-1; D remains unclear. Germline V CDR1 and CDR2: SQVTM, ANQGSEA. Trimming took 7 bases from V and 3 from J, leaving 6 bases between them. CDR3 size: 10 residues. Here the CDR3 DNA reads TGCAGCGCGATTTACACTGAAGCTTTCTTT. Translation gives CSAIYTEAFF.

This clonotype has at least ten counts. The chain links TRBV30 to TRBJ2-1; no reliable D call. The V gene lost 1 base and the J gene lost 10 bases, with 5 bases spanning the gap. The CDR3 totals 10 residues. Looked up from germline, CDR1 is GTSNPN and CDR2 is SVGIG (reference sequence). This chain's CDR3 is CAWSAGEQFF. The CDR3 DNA is TGTGCCTGGAGTGCTGGAGAGCAGTTCTTC.

This clonotype was seen ten or more times. The gene calls are TRBV30 and TRBJ2-7; D gene uncertain. Per the germline V gene, CDR1 is GTSNPN and CDR2 is SVGIG (reference sequence). This CDR3 is 11 amino acids long. Trimming cost V 3 bases and J 3 bases, with 6 bases left between them. The CDR3 region is CAWSDGYEQYF. The DNA for the CDR3 is TGTGCCTGGAGCGACGGCTACGAGCAGTACTTC. The full variable domain, with the rest looked up from reference TRBV30 and TRBJ2-7, is SQTIHQWPATLVQPVGSPLSLECTVEGTSNPNLYWYRQAAGRGLQLLFYSVGIGQISSEVPQNLSASRPQDRQFILSSKKLLLSDSGFYLCAWSDGYEQYFGPGTRLTVT.

This clonotype was detected only a few times. The chain links TRBV5-6 to TRBJ2-1; TRBD1 matches 7 bases. CDR3 size: 15 residues. The V and J ends lost 3 bases and 3 bases, in that order; junction bases with no gene match: 6. CDR1 and CDR2 from the germline V gene are SGHDT and YYEEEE. CDR3 sequence (DNA): TGTGCCAGCAGCTCTCTAGACAGGGACTACAATGAGCAGTTCTTC. This encodes CASSSLDRDYNEQFF.

This clonotype was seen repeatedly, ten times or more. The chain couples TRBV7-9 to TRBJ2-7; 10 bases align to TRBD2. Germline CDR1 is SEHNR and CDR2 is FQNEAQ (reference sequence). Unmatched junction bases numbered 7, after V lost 2 bases and J lost 6 bases. This CDR3 spans 15 amino acids. The CDR3 spells CASSLTSGKLAEQYF. The CDR3 region has the DNA TGTGCCAGCAGCTTAACTAGCGGGAAATTGGCCGAGCAGTACTTC.

The V and J genes are TRBV29-1 and TRBJ1-4; D is unresolved. Germline CDR1 is SQVTM and CDR2 is ANQGSEA. Trimming pared 7 bases from V and 7 bases from J, leaving 10 bases between. The CDR3 consists of 11 residues. This CDR3 is CSASWGEKLFF. In DNA, the CDR3 is TGCAGCGCATCATGGGGTGAAAAACTGTTTTTT.

V and J are TRBV29-1 and TRBJ1-4; no clear D gene. CDR3 length: 12 residues. The germline V gene encodes CDR1 SQVTM and CDR2 ANQGSEA. V was clipped by 8 bases and J by 0 bases, with 7 bases between them. The CDR3 sequence is CSIRTTNEKLFF. CDR3 coding DNA: TGCAGCATTCGTACAACTAATGAAAAACTGTTTTTT.

This clonotype appeared many times. This chain links TRBV3-1 with TRBJ1-5, with D possibly TRBD1 on 5 matching bases. The ends were cut back, 4 bases at V and 7 bases at J, with 14 bases in the middle. There are 14 residues in the CDR3. Germline values: CDR1 LGHDT, CDR2 YNNKEL (reference sequence). The CDR3 loop is CASSLGRQTQPQHF. Written as DNA, the CDR3 is TGTGCCAGCAGCCTAGGCAGACAGACACAGCCCCAGCATTTT. The full variable domain, rest sourced from reference TRBV3-1 and TRBJ1-5, is DTAVSQTPKYLVTQMGNDKSIKCEQNLGHDTMYWYKQDSKKFLKIMFSYNNKELIINETVPNRFSPKSPDKAHLNLHINSLELGDSAVYFCASSLGRQTQPQHFGDGTRLSIL.

This clonotype has more than one count but fewer than ten. The gene calls are TRBV7-8 and TRBJ2-2; 7 bases map to TRBD1. The J segment lost 0 bases and the V segment lost 5 bases, leaving 6 bases of the junction unmatched. The CDR3 contains 16 residues. The germline V gene encodes CDR1 SGHVS and CDR2 FQNEAQ. The CDR3 is CASSHRDRANTGELFF. The CDR3 DNA is TGTGCCAGCAGCCACCGGGACAGAGCGAACACCGGGGAGCTGTTTTTT.